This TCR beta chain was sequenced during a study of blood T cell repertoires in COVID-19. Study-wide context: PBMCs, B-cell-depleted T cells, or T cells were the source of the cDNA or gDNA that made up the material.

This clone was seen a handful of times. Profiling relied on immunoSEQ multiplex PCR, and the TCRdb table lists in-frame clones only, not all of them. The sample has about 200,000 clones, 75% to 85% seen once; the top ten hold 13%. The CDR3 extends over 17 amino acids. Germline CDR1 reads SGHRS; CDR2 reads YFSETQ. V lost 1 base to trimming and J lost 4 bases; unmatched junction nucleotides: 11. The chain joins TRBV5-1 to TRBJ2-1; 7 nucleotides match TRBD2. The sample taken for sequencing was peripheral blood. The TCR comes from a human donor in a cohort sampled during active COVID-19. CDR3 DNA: TGCGCCAGCAGCTTGTCGCTCCTAGCGGAGGCATACAATGAGCAGTTCTTC. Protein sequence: CASSLSLLAEAYNEQFF.